This T cell receptor beta chain comes out of a study of blood T cells in healthy people across ages. This clonotype was seen repeatedly, ten times or more. The second PCR ran about 7 to 12 cycles with a sample-barcoded 5' primer and J-beta primers. CDR3-containing paired-end reads numbered at least 3 million in each sample. One entry per CDR3 protein results from TCRdb running MiXCR on the 5' RACE reads. The repertoire includes under 1,000,000 distinct CDR3 sequences, about half of them detected once, and around 18% sits in the top ten. The V and J ends lost 0 bases and 7 bases, in that order; junction bases with no gene match: 7. This CDR3 spans 15 amino acids. Germline CDR1 LGHNA, CDR2 YNFKEQ.

The source material was blood. The chain has TRBV4-2 and TRBJ2-5, with 8 nucleotides matching TRBD1. The TCR was taken from a man older than 75 in good health. CDR3 in DNA: TGTGCCAGCAGCCAAGATGCTGGACAGGGCCGGACCCAGTACTTC. It is translated as CASSQDAGQGRTQYF.